The next 23 T cell receptor beta chains were all read from a single sample in a study of shared clonotypes between healthy human individuals. Profiling relied on immunoSEQ multiplex PCR, and the TCRdb table lists in-frame clones only, not all of them. The sample records 1.5 million to 2.5 million clones, roughly 95% being singletons. Cells designated naive CD8 were CD45RO-negative and were positively selected for CCR7, with terminally differentiated effector memory CD45RA+ cells excluded. The sample taken for sequencing was naive CD8+ T cells sorted from blood. These TCRs come from a man aged 18 to 30 in good health.

V and J are TRBV27 and TRBJ2-2; 8 bases fit TRBD2. This CDR3 comprises 19 residues. Germline V gene data show CDR1 as MNHEY and CDR2 as SMNVEV (reference sequence). Unmatched junction bases numbered 15, after V lost 3 bases and J lost 3 bases. The DNA for the CDR3 is TGTGCCAGCAGTTTTTGGAGCGGGGGACTTCGGCCGGACACCGGGGAGCTGTTTTTT. Translation: CASSFWSGGLRPDTGELFF.

On this clone: Other DNA sequences within the sample encode an identical CDR3. The rearrangement links TRBV30 to TRBJ1-4; 9 bases agree with TRBD1. CDR3 length: 14 residues. The trim removed 4 bases at V and 4 bases at J, leaving 4 bases unmatched. From germline, CDR1 is GTSNPN and CDR2 SVGIG (reference sequence). The CDR3 bases are TGTGCCTGGACACCGGGACAGGGTAATGAAAAACTGTTTTTT. It codes for CAWTPGQGNEKLFF.

V usage is TRBV10-3 and J usage is TRBJ1-5, with TRBD1 matching 10 bases. This CDR3 has 16 amino acids. V dropped 3 bases and J dropped 5; count of bases not matched to a gene: 7. Germline CDR1 reads ENHRY; CDR2 reads SYGVKD. CDR3: CAISDPDRGPYQPQHF. In DNA form, the CDR3 reads TGTGCCATCAGTGACCCCGACAGGGGGCCCTATCAGCCCCAGCATTTT.

This chain joins TRBV5-6 and TRBJ2-3; 8 bases match TRBD2. With V trimmed by 0 bases and J by 11 bases, 8 bases remained unmatched. The CDR3 contains 14 residues. The V gene's germline CDR1 is SGHDT and CDR2 YYEEEE. The CDR3 here is CASSLAVVAGLQYF. The CDR3 DNA is TGTGCCAGCAGCTTGGCCGTCGTAGCGGGACTGCAGTATTTT.

The chain links TRBV30 to TRBJ1-2, with D maybe TRBD1 (5 bases). Germline CDR1 GTSNPN, CDR2 SVGIG (reference sequence). Trimming removed 2 bases from V and 3 bases from J, with 13 bases in between. This CDR3 comprises 14 residues. The CDR3 spells CAWSSDIRYYGYTF. CDR3 DNA: TGTGCCTGGAGTTCGGACATCCGGTACTATGGCTACACCTTC.

The chain recombines TRBV9 with TRBJ2-1, with a weak D call TRBD2 (6 bases). With 0 bases removed from V and 6 bases from J, the gap between germline ends came to 13 bases. In germline, CDR1 is SGDLS, CDR2 YYNGEE. The CDR3 spans 15 residues. CDR3 sequence (DNA): TGTGCCAGCAGCGTAGTCGGGAGTGGCACCAATGAGCAGTTCTTC. This translates into CASSVVGSGTNEQFF. The variable domain in full, completed from reference TRBV9 and TRBJ2-1, reads DSGVTQTPKHLITATGQRVTLRCSPRSGDLSVYWYQQSLDQGLQFLIQYYNGEERAKGNILERFSAQQFPDLHSELNLSSLELGDSALYFCASSVVGSGTNEQFFGPGTRLTVL.

The genes are TRBV28 and TRBJ1-2; TRBD1 matches at 8 bases. The trim removed 4 bases at V and 8 bases at J, leaving 6 bases unmatched. The germline gives CDR1 MDHEN, CDR2 SYDVKM. There are 13 residues in the CDR3. CDR3 coding DNA: TGTGCCAGCAGTTACGGGACAGGCTGGGGCTACACCTTC. Its translation: CASSYGTGWGYTF.

This rearrangement joins TRBV10-2 to TRBJ1-6; D is unclear. Deletions cut 2 bases from V and 9 bases from J, with 5 bases between. This CDR3 has 12 amino acids. Per germline, CDR1 WSHSY and CDR2 SAAADI. CDR3 coding DNA: TGCGCCAGCAGTGAGATGGGTTCACCCCTCCACTTT. It specifies CASSEMGSPLHF.

V and J are TRBV27 and TRBJ2-3; 7 bases match TRBD1. Germline-derived CDR1 and CDR2 are MNHEY and SMNVEV (reference sequence). Germline trimming cut 4 bases from V and 1 base from J; bases unmatched to any gene: 11. The CDR3 length is 17 residues. The CDR3 sequence is CASSSLFRGSGTDTQYF. The CDR3 DNA reads TGTGCCAGCAGTTCCCTATTCAGGGGGAGTGGCACAGATACGCAGTATTTT.

The chain links TRBV19 to TRBJ2-7; D is ambiguous. CDR3 length: 13 residues. Germline V lookup: CDR1 LNHDA, CDR2 SQIVND (reference sequence). V shed 7 bases and J shed 1 base, with 11 bases lying between them. CDR3 DNA sequence: TGTGCCAGTACGTATCGCGGTTCCTACGAGCAGTACTTC. It codes for CASTYRGSYEQYF.

The chain joins TRBV4-1 to TRBJ1-1; no reliable D call. CDR3 size: 15 residues. Germline V gene sequence: CDR1 MGHRA, CDR2 YSYEKL. Trimming cost V 0 bases and J 2 bases, with 10 bases left between them. The CDR3 nucleotides read TGCGCCAGCAGCCAAGAGATACAGCTTAACACTGAAGCTTTCTTT. It codes for CASSQEIQLNTEAFF.

This chain uses TRBV6-1 with TRBJ2-7, with D unresolved. Trimming removed 0 bases at V and 2 bases at J, with 14 bases between. The germline CDR1 and CDR2 sequences are MNHNS and SASEGT. The CDR3 length is 16 residues. The CDR3 DNA sequence: TGTGCCAGCAGTGAAGCCCTTTGGCAGGTGACCTACGAGCAGTACTTC. Translating gives CASSEALWQVTYEQYF.

This chain joins TRBV9 and TRBJ2-7, with 14 bases aligning to TRBD2. Germline CDR1 is SGDLS and CDR2 is YYNGEE. The CDR3 extends over 15 amino acids. V shed 4 bases and J 5 bases; nucleotides not matched to a gene: 5. The CDR3 reads CASSSGTSGGDEQYF. The CDR3 nucleotides are TGTGCCAGCAGCTCGGGGACTAGCGGGGGAGACGAGCAGTACTTC.

This chain connects TRBV5-4 to TRBJ1-4; 7 bases agree with TRBD1. This CDR3 spans 15 amino acids. After removal of 4 bases from V and 8 bases from J, the junction contained 11 bases not matched to a gene. Germline lookup yields CDR1 SGHNT and CDR2 YYREEE (reference sequence). The DNA of the CDR3 is TGTGCCAGCAGCGACCAGGGGGGGTCCAAAGAAAAACTGTTTTTT. Translated, it gives CASSDQGGSKEKLFF.

The chain carries TRBV19 and TRBJ2-7; 10 bases align to TRBD1. The CDR3 loop spans 15 amino acids. Per germline, CDR1 LNHDA and CDR2 SQIVND (reference sequence). The V segment lost 2 bases and the J segment 6 bases; nucleotides outside the gene matches: 7. This chain's CDR3 is CASSISRDRGAEQYF. In DNA form, the CDR3 reads TGTGCCAGTAGTATATCGCGGGACAGGGGTGCCGAGCAGTACTTC.

The chain couples TRBV6-6 to TRBJ1-5; TRBD1 is a possible D gene (6 bases). The CDR3 is 13 residues long. CDR1 and CDR2 (germline): MNHNY, SVGAGI (reference sequence). V gave up 5 bases and J gave up 7 bases, with 12 bases separating them. The CDR3 loop reads CASSPPGDQPQHF. CDR3 nucleotide sequence: TGTGCCAGCAGTCCACCAGGGGACCAGCCCCAGCATTTT.

The chain recombines TRBV29-1 with TRBJ2-3; D may match TRBD1 or TRBD2 (5 bases each). V lost 6 bases and J 0 bases, leaving 10 bases between the germline ends. Germline lookup yields CDR1 SQVTM and CDR2 ANQGSEA. The CDR3 has 13 amino acids. The CDR3 protein is CSVPGPSTDTQYF. The CDR3 region has the DNA TGCAGCGTGCCGGGACCTAGCACAGATACGCAGTATTTT.

The rearrangement uses TRBV5-6 and TRBJ2-1, with D possibly being TRBD1 (6 bases). The CDR3 spans 15 residues. The ends were cut back, 2 bases at V and 3 bases at J, with 12 bases in the middle. Germline lookup yields CDR1 SGHDT and CDR2 YYEEEE. CDR3 DNA: TGTGCCAGCAGCTTACCGGGACACCTCTACAATGAGCAGTTCTTC. This sequence encodes CASSLPGHLYNEQFF.

The rearrangement joins TRBV7-6 to TRBJ2-2, with 8 bases matching TRBD2. V shed 1 base, J shed 6 bases, and the junction held 7 bases outside the gene matches. In germline, CDR1 is SGHVS, CDR2 FNYEAQ. The CDR3 totals 16 residues. The CDR3 protein is CASSLDGGRQPGELFF. The CDR3 bases are TGTGCCAGCAGCTTAGATGGCGGGAGGCAGCCCGGGGAGCTGTTTTTT.

The genes are TRBV7-9 and TRBJ1-1, with D unclear. This CDR3 has 12 amino acids. Germline V CDR1 and CDR2: SEHNR, FQNEAQ (reference sequence). V was clipped by 5 bases and J by 3 bases, with 7 bases between them. In DNA form, the CDR3 reads TGTGCCAGCAGCCAGCTATACACTGAAGCTTTCTTT. Protein: CASSQLYTEAFF.

The rearrangement links TRBV15 to TRBJ2-3; D gene unclear. This CDR3 is built from 13 residues. The germline V gene encodes CDR1 LNHNV and CDR2 YYDKDF (reference sequence). The V end lost 6 bases, the J end lost 4 bases, and 11 bases lay between the germline ends. The CDR3 protein is CATRKEFSDTQYF. The CDR3 nucleotides are TGTGCCACCAGGAAGGAGTTCTCAGATACGCAGTATTTT.

This chain uses TRBV7-9 with TRBJ1-6; unclear D gene. The V and J ends lost 4 bases and 10 bases respectively, with 14 bases between them. There are 14 residues in the CDR3. Germline V gives CDR1 SEHNR, CDR2 FQNEAQ (reference sequence). CDR3 nucleotides: TGTGCCAGCAGCTCCGGAATCACGGGGTCACCCCTCCACTTT. Protein sequence: CASSSGITGSPLHF.

The chain is built from TRBV13 and TRBJ2-6; D may be TRBD2 (5 bases). Germline CDR1 reads PRHDT; CDR2 reads FYEKMQ (reference sequence). Trimming pared 1 base from V and 0 bases from J, leaving 16 bases between. This CDR3 is 19 amino acids long. The CDR3 nucleotides read TGTGCCAGCAGCTTAGAAGGTGGCGGAGGTAGCTCTGGGGCCAACGTCCTGACTTTC. It translates to CASSLEGGGGSSGANVLTF.